This TCR beta chain was captured in a study of blood T cells in healthy people across ages. General study results and limits: Since the PBMCs were unsorted, naive and antigen-experienced cells could not be conclusively compared.

Germline V gene lookup returns CDR1 SGDLS and CDR2 YYNGEE. This CDR3 is 14 amino acids long. Trimming left V 3 bases short and J 1 base short, with 8 bases between. A minimum of 7 million PBMCs was isolated per sample. As regards this clonotype: The antigen is not known.

Primers used in a second PCR of roughly 7 to 11 cycles were a sample-barcoded 5' primer and a J-beta primer mix. Each cDNA molecule was tagged by a template-switch adaptor that had 12 random nucleotides. TCRdb reanalysed the 5' RACE reads using MiXCR and keeps one entry per CDR3 protein. Altogether 1.5 million to 2 million distinct CDR3 sequences are present, roughly 30% being singletons, with the ten largest covering roughly 12%. The sample taken for sequencing was blood. This sequence was found in a woman aged 25 to 39 in good health. V usage is TRBV9 and J usage is TRBJ1-5; D remains ambiguous. CDR3 DNA: TGTGCCAGCAGCGAAGGCAGCAGCAATCAGCCCCAGCATTTT. Translation gives CASSEGSSNQPQHF.